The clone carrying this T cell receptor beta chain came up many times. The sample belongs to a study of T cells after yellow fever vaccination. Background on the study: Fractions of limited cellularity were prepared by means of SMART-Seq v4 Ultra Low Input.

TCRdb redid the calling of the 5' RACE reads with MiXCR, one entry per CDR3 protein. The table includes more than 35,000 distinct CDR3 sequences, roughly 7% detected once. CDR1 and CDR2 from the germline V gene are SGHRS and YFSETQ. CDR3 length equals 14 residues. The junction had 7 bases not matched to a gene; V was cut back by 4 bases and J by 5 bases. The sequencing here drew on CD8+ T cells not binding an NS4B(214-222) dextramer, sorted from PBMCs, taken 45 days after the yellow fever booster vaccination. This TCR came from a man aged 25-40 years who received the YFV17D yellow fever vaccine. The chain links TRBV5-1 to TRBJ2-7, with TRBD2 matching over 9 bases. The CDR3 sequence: CASSQGTSTHEQYF. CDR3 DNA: TGCGCCAGCAGCCAGGGGACTAGCACCCACGAGCAGTACTTC.